The T cell receptor beta chain under discussion was sequenced for a study of blood T cell repertoires in COVID-19. Study as a whole: Acute-phase and convalescent COVID-19 samples originated in the United States, Italy and Spain. The cDNA or gDNA used as material had been derived from T cells, B-cell-depleted T cells, or PBMCs.

This CDR3 contains 15 residues. Germline V gene lookup returns CDR1 ENHRY and CDR2 SYGVKD. V lost 3 bases, J lost 0 bases, and 11 bases lay in between. Method: immunoSEQ multiplex PCR; TCRdb's copy keeps in-frame clones and lacks some. The sample holds about 150,000 clones; approximately 80% are singletons and the top ten take around 5%. Sample: peripheral blood. This receptor was taken from a human donor in a cohort sampled during active COVID-19. This chain links TRBV10-3 with TRBJ1-1; a possible D gene is TRBD1 (5 bases). CDR3 nucleotides: TGTGCCATCAGTGAATTACACAGGTTGAACACTGAAGCTTTCTTT. This gives the protein CAISELHRLNTEAFF.